Each of the 20 T cell receptor beta chains below was sequenced from the same sample in a study of T-cell memory formation after mild COVID-19 (dated by TCRdb to 2020 to 2022). Library prep was done by 5' RACE. Sequencer: Illumina NovaSeq 6000. TCRdb reanalyzed the raw reads on its own, using fastp at Q25 for trimming and MiXCR for clone calling, and kept in-frame beta chains. Entries are consolidated by CDR3 protein sequence, retaining the most common genes and DNA. The sample table holds under 35,000 distinct CDR3 sequences, of which 15% to 20% were seen once. The top ten clonotypes cover about 1.4% of the sample. Sequenced: PBMCs or a T cell subset sorted from them (not recorded which). These receptors were obtained from an adult who had mild COVID-19 (a few samples of this study predate the infection). The sample titles of this study are shuffled in the database, so cell type and time point are left out.

The chain uses TRBV5-4 and TRBJ1-1, with D perhaps TRBD1 (6 bases). Germline CDR1 and CDR2: SGHNT and YYREEE (reference sequence). This CDR3 is built from 13 residues. Trimming pared 5 bases from V and 5 bases from J, leaving 13 bases between. The CDR3, as DNA: TGTGCCAGCAGTCTCGGGACAAGGACTGAAGCTTTCTTT. Protein sequence: CASSLGTRTEAFF.

This clonotype was observed many times. The chain joins TRBV7-8 to TRBJ2-1; TRBD2 might be the D (6 bases). The germline gives CDR1 SGHVS, CDR2 FQNEAQ. With 5 bases removed from V and 6 bases from J, the gap between germline ends came to 20 bases. This CDR3 is built from 16 residues. CDR3: CASSTQEGVWRNEQFF. CDR3 coding DNA: TGTGCCAGCAGCACGCAGGAGGGAGTGTGGCGCAATGAGCAGTTCTTC.

The V and J genes are TRBV12-3 or TRBV12-4 and TRBJ2-1, with 12 bases matching TRBD2. Germline trimming cut 5 bases from V and 6 bases from J; bases unmatched to any gene: 8. The CDR3 consists of 16 residues. CDR3 amino acids: CASSPRTSGIPNEQFF. The CDR3 DNA sequence: TGTGCCAGCAGTCCCCGGACTAGCGGGATCCCCAATGAGCAGTTCTTC.

The chain is built from TRBV5-6 and TRBJ2-2; possible D gene TRBD2, 6 bases. CDR3 length: 14 amino acids. Germline V gene sequence: CDR1 SGHDT, CDR2 YYEEEE. Between the trimmed V and J ends, which lost 4 bases and 7 bases, there was a span of 14 bases. Here the CDR3 DNA reads TGTGCCAGCAGCCCGGGATCGGGGGTCGGGGAGCTGTTTTTT. Protein: CASSPGSGVGELFF.

This clonotype was detected ten times or more. V is TRBV7-2 and J is TRBJ2-1; TRBD2 matches 7 bases. The CDR3 sequence is 11 residues long. The V segment lost 4 bases and the J segment 12 bases; nucleotides outside the gene matches: 3. Germline CDR1 SGHTA, CDR2 FQGNSA. The CDR3 sequence: CASSSWEGQFF. CDR3 in DNA: TGTGCCAGCAGCTCATGGGAGGGGCAGTTCTTC.

The V and J genes are TRBV27 and TRBJ2-5; 11 bases match TRBD1. This CDR3 has 14 residues. After removal of 6 bases from V and 5 bases from J, the junction contained 5 bases not matched to a gene. CDR1 MNHEY and CDR2 SMNVEV come from the germline V gene (reference sequence). The CDR3 is CASSWDRGGETQYF. CDR3 bases: TGTGCCAGCAGCTGGGACAGGGGGGGCGAGACCCAGTACTTC.

This clonotype was observed at least ten times. The chain joins TRBV12-3 or TRBV12-4 to TRBJ1-4; D possibly corresponds to TRBD1 (6 bases). The length of the CDR3 is 15 residues. V was cut by 6 bases and J by 8 bases, with 19 bases left in between. This chain's CDR3 is CASSLDSVFSEKLFF. In nucleotides, the CDR3 is TGTGCCAGCAGCCTGGACAGCGTATTCTCGGAAAAACTGTTTTTT.

This clonotype occurred many times. This chain joins TRBV30 and TRBJ2-7; possible D gene TRBD1, 5 bases. V was cut by 2 bases and J by 0 bases, with 14 bases left in between. CDR1 is GTSNPN and CDR2 is SVGIG in the germline V gene (reference sequence). The CDR3 extends over 15 amino acids. The CDR3 bases are TGTGCCTGGAGTTCCGGACACCGAAGCTCCTACGAGCAGTACTTC. It codes for CAWSSGHRSSYEQYF. The complete variable domain, with remaining parts taken from reference TRBV30 and TRBJ2-7, reads SQTIHQWPATLVQPVGSPLSLECTVEGTSNPNLYWYRQAAGRGLQLLFYSVGIGQISSEVPQNLSASRPQDRQFILSSKKLLLSDSGFYLCAWSSGHRSSYEQYFGPGTRLTVT.

This clonotype was recorded many times. The gene calls are TRBV7-2 and TRBJ2-2, with a tentative D call TRBD1 (5 bases). The germline gives CDR1 SGHTA, CDR2 FQGNSA. This CDR3 is 13 amino acids long. V was cut by 5 bases and J by 7 bases, with 11 bases left in between. CDR3: CASSAGHGGELFF. The DNA of the CDR3 is TGTGCCAGCAGCGCCGGACACGGCGGGGAGCTGTTTTTT.

This clonotype has ten or more counts. The chain uses TRBV12-3 or TRBV12-4 and TRBJ1-2; 10 bases are shared with TRBD1. V was pared by 5 bases and J by 8 bases, with 5 bases of the junction left unmatched. This CDR3 region has 13 residues. In DNA form, the CDR3 reads TGTGCCAGCAGTCCTGGACAGGGGGAAGGCTACACCTTC. Its protein product is CASSPGQGEGYTF.

This clonotype was found many times. The chain recombines TRBV12-3 or TRBV12-4 with TRBJ1-5, with a tentative D call TRBD1 (6 bases). This CDR3 has 13 amino acids. V was trimmed by 6 bases and J by 3 bases, leaving 9 bases between them. CDR3 region: CASRWTDNQPQHF. The CDR3 coding sequence is TGTGCCAGCAGATGGACAGACAATCAGCCCCAGCATTTT.

The table lists this clonotype with many counts. This chain links TRBV24-1 with TRBJ2-1, with D possibly being TRBD1 or TRBD2 (5 bases each). There are 17 residues in the CDR3. From germline, CDR1 is KGHDR and CDR2 SFDVKD. Trimming pared 4 bases from V and 5 bases from J, leaving 20 bases between. The chain's CDR3 is CATSDPAGNWGDNEQFF. The CDR3 nucleotides are TGTGCCACCAGTGACCCGGCGGGTAATTGGGGCGACAATGAGCAGTTCTTC.

This clonotype was seen more than once but under ten times. The CDR3 reads CASSAYRGQQVNEQFF. The CDR3 DNA is TGTGCCAGCAGCGCATACAGGGGGCAACAGGTCAATGAGCAGTTCTTC. The rearrangement joins TRBV7-8 to TRBJ2-1; 9 positions agree with TRBD1. Germline assignment: CDR1 SGHVS and CDR2 FQNEAQ. The CDR3 loop spans 16 amino acids. The V and J ends lost 5 bases and 6 bases, in that order; junction bases with no gene match: 11.

The chain has TRBV29-1 and TRBJ1-1, with 7 bases identical to TRBD1. The CDR3 totals 12 residues. The germline CDR1 and CDR2 sequences are SQVTM and ANQGSEA. V shed 6 bases, J shed 8 bases, and the junction held 9 bases outside the gene matches. DNA for the CDR3: TGCAGCGTACTAGGGGGCGGCGTCGAAGCTTTCTTT. Amino acid sequence: CSVLGGGVEAFF.

This clonotype has a count of ten or more. The rearrangement uses TRBV20-1 and TRBJ1-2; D is perhaps TRBD1 (5 bases). V was pared by 7 bases and J by 6 bases, with 15 bases between. CDR1 and CDR2 (germline): DFQATT, SNEGSKA (reference sequence). The length of the CDR3 is 12 residues. Here the CDR3 DNA reads TGCAGTGTCAGGGACGGCTTTAATGGCTACACCTTC. Protein sequence: CSVRDGFNGYTF.

The gene calls are TRBV15 and TRBJ2-3, with D maybe TRBD1 (5 bases). Germline loops: CDR1 LNHNV, CDR2 YYDKDF (reference sequence). The V gene lost 1 base and the J gene lost 2 bases, with 13 bases spanning the gap. This CDR3 has 16 amino acids. For the CDR3, the DNA is TGTGCCACCAGCAGAGGGGGCAGGGCAGCCACAGATACGCAGTATTTT. It yields the protein CATSRGGRAATDTQYF.

This clonotype was detected ten times or more. V is TRBV6-4 and J is TRBJ1-2, with a weak D call TRBD1 (6 bases). Trimming stripped 6 bases from V and 7 bases from J, with 24 bases between. CDR1 and CDR2 (germline): MRHNA, SNTAGT. The length of the CDR3 is 16 residues. The chain's CDR3 is CASSPEPGGLSGGYTF. The CDR3 DNA sequence: TGTGCCAGCAGCCCCGAGCCCGGGGGCTTGTCGGGTGGCTACACCTTC.

This clonotype was seen repeatedly, ten times or more. Here the CDR3 reads CASSIGGPNGYTF. The CDR3 DNA reads as TGTGCCAGCAGTATTGGAGGACCGAATGGCTACACCTTC. The V call is TRBV5-6, the J call TRBJ1-2; D call uncertain. Trimming pared 5 bases from V and 6 bases from J, leaving 14 bases between. This CDR3 is built from 13 residues. Looked up from germline, CDR1 is SGHDT and CDR2 is YYEEEE.

There are many counts of this clonotype. Written as DNA, the CDR3 is TGTGCCAGCAGCCCACCGCGCGACAGACCCTTCTTCACAGATACGCAGTATTTT. Residues: CASSPPRDRPFFTDTQYF. The chain links TRBV7-9 to TRBJ2-3; maybe TRBD1 (5 bases). The CDR3 is made up of 18 amino acids. Per germline, CDR1 SEHNR and CDR2 FQNEAQ (reference sequence). V shed 5 bases and J shed 2 bases, with 23 bases lying between them.

This clonotype has at least ten counts. This rearrangement joins TRBV5-1 to TRBJ1-3, with TRBD1 matching over 9 bases. The CDR3 has 13 residues. The trim removed 7 bases at V and 3 bases at J, leaving 2 bases unmatched. CDR1 and CDR2 (germline): SGHRS, YFSETQ. CDR3 residues: CASRTGDGNTIYF. The CDR3 bases are TGCGCCAGCCGGACAGGGGATGGAAACACCATATATTTT.